This paragraph reports one T cell receptor beta chain. The data were taken from a study of blood T cell repertoires in COVID-19. Looking at the study overall: Sites across the United States, Italy and Spain contributed samples from acute and convalescent COVID-19. Sample material is recorded as cDNA or gDNA derived from T cells, B-cell-depleted T cells, or PBMCs.

As handled by the study authors: Reference gene primers were amplified, and this amplification served to estimate nucleated cell counts. The method was immunoSEQ multiplex PCR; TCRdb's version includes in-frame clones alone and lacks a portion of them. V, J and clone size reflect that table, while D and trimming were determined from the DNA. The table lists roughly 250,000 clones, 80% to 90% of them singletons. V gave up 8 bases and J gave up 3 bases, with 10 bases separating them. CDR3 length: 12 residues. The source material was PBMCs or T cells enriched from blood (not recorded which). The sequence came from a woman aged 18-35 years who had recovered from COVID-19. The chain joins TRBV12-3 or TRBV12-4 to TRBJ1-1, with D uncertain. The CDR3 region has the DNA TGTGCCAGCGCGGCAGCGGACACTGAAGCTTTCTTT. Translating it yields CASAAADTEAFF.